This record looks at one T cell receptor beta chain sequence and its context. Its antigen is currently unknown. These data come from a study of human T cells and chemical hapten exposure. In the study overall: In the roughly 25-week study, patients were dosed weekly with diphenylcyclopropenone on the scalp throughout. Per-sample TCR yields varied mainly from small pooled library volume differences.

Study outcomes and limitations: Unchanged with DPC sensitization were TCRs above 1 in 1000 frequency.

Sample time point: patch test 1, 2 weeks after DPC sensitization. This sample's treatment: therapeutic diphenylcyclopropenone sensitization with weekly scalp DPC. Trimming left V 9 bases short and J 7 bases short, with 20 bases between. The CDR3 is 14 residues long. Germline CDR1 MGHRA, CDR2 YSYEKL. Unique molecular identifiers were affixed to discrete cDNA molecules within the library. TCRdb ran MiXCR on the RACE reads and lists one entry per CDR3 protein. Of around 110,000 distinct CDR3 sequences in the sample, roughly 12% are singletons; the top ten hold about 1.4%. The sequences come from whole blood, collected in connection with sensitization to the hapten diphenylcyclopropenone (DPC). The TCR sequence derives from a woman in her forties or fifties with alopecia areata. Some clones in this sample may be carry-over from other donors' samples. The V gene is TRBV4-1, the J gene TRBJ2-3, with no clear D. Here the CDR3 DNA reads TGCGCCAGTTGCGAGGAGATGGTATTAAATACGCAGTATTTT. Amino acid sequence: CASCEEMVLNTQYF.